This T cell receptor beta chain was identified during a study of blood T cell repertoires in COVID-19 (dated by TCRdb to 2018 to 2020). In terms of the full investigation: Collaborator samples came from the United States, Italy and Spain and covered acute and convalescent phases of COVID-19. Nearly every sample came with metadata listing a de-identified subject ID, COVID-19 status, age in years and sex. Where available, HLA class I and class II types were taken from metadata supplied by the sample provider and were not determined by assay-based typing. The samples were drawn from two sources: the first 160 participants of the ongoing ImmuneRACE study, and about 1,300 subjects contributed by 6 global collaborators. The repertoires were made available in a free public database intended to serve as a resource for research on the immune response to SARS-CoV-2. Deeply sampled blood TCRbeta repertoires from subjects exposed to, actively infected with, or recovered from COVID-19 were included in the dataset. The prospective study material was composed of cDNA or gDNA derived from T cells, B-cell-depleted T cells, or PBMCs.

TCRbeta CDR3 regions were amplified from genomic DNA using the immunoSEQ Assay, a bias-controlled multiplex PCR. The study's own analysis went as follows. The number of nucleated cells in each sample was estimated by amplification of reference gene primers within the assay. To quantify the absolute abundance of each unique TCRbeta CDR3 rearrangement, sequence reads were collapsed and filtered. For each sample, productive Simpson clonality was calculated as the square root of Simpson's diversity index over productive rearrangements. TCRdb took this table from immuneACCESS and kept in-frame rearrangements with V and J called. Such tables lack part of the clones; where checked against another copy, unresolved V genes explain under half of the gap, and the rest is unexplained. The D gene and trimming were derived from the DNA, and the V and J assignments and clone size from that table. This sample is represented by more than 65,000 clones; around 90% of them were singletons. The top ten constitute around 5% of the sample.

Turning to this clone: The antigen it binds to is not known. Nothing much larger sits one base from this clone, and base qualities are not available.

Each collaborating institution followed its own protocols to collect whole blood in K2EDTA tubes. For TCRbeta analysis, collaborator samples were shipped as frozen whole blood, as isolated PBMCs, or as DNA extracted from either sample type. Summary of the overall study and its limitations: The amount of clinical and demographic metadata varied by source and participant and was provided uncurated.

Material: peripheral blood. This TCR was recovered from an elderly woman with active or convalescent COVID-19.

The CDR3 amino acid sequence is: CSASLGGKNSPLHF. In nucleotide form, the sequence is TGCAGTGCTAGTTTAGGGGGCAAGAATTCACCCCTCCACTTT. The chain is encoded by TRBV20-1 joined to TRBJ1-6; TRBD1 lines up with 7 middle nucleotides. Trimming accounts for 3 bases at V and 7 bases at J, while the number of junction bases matched to no gene is 6. The CDR3 numbers 14 residues from cysteine through phenylalanine. CDR3 DNA is the only sequence kept; it has 42 bases, read in frame from the first base. According to the germline V gene (reference sequence), CDR1 reads DFQATT and CDR2 reads SNEGSKA.